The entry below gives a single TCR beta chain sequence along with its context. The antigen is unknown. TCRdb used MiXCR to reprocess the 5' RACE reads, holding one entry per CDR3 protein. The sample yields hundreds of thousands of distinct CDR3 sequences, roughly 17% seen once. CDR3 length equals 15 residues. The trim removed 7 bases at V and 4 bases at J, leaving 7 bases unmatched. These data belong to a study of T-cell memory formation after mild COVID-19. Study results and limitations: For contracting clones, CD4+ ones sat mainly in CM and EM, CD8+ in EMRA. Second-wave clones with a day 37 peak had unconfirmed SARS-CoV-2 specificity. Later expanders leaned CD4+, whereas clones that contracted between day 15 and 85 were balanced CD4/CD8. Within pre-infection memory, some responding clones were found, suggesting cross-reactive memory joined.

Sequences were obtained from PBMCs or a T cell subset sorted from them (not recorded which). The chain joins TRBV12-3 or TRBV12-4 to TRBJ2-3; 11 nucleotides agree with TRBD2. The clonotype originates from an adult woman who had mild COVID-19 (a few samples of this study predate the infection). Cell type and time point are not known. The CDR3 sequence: CASTVLAGEADTQYF. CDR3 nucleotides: TGTGCCAGCACTGTACTAGCGGGAGAGGCAGATACGCAGTATTTT.